Presented here are 28 T cell receptor beta chains from one specimen sequenced in a study of blood T cell repertoires in COVID-19. Sequenced by immunoSEQ multiplex PCR; TCRdb stores in-frame clones only, minus some. The sample lists about 330,000 clones; about 89% were seen once. What was sequenced was PBMCs or T cells enriched from blood (not recorded which). These TCRs come from a woman under 40 who had recovered from COVID-19.

V gene TRBV7-2 combines with J gene TRBJ2-3; 8 nucleotides align to TRBD2. Germline V gene lookup returns CDR1 SGHTA and CDR2 FQGNSA. V gave up 5 bases and J gave up 5 bases; unmatched junction bases: 3. The CDR3 is 13 amino acids. Here the CDR3 DNA reads TGTGCCAGCAGCCACGGGACTAGAGATACGCAGTATTTT. It encodes CASSHGTRDTQYF.

For the CDR3, the DNA is TGTGCCAGCAGGCCCGGTCGGTACTACGAGCAGTACTTC. Protein sequence: CASRPGRYYEQYF. The rearrangement uses TRBV12-3 or TRBV12-4 and TRBJ2-7; D is unresolved. V gave up 6 bases and J gave up 3 bases, with 12 bases separating them. This CDR3 contains 13 residues.

This rearrangement joins TRBV4-3 to TRBJ1-6; D gene unclear. The CDR3 runs to 15 residues. V was trimmed by 0 bases and J by 9 bases, leaving 12 bases between them. The V gene's germline CDR1 is LGHNA and CDR2 YSLEER. CDR3 region: CASSQEDGAFSPLHF. CDR3 in DNA: TGCGCCAGCAGCCAAGAGGATGGAGCTTTTTCACCCCTCCACTTT.

V and J are TRBV4-3 and TRBJ2-5, with TRBD2 matching 10 bases. This CDR3 spans 15 amino acids. Germline-derived CDR1 and CDR2 are LGHNA and YSLEER. V shed 0 bases, J shed 7 bases, and the junction held 5 bases outside the gene matches. As DNA, the CDR3 is TGCGCCAGCAGCCAAGATACAAGCGGGGGGGTGACCCAGTACTTC. The encoded protein is CASSQDTSGGVTQYF.

This sequence joins TRBV4-1 and TRBJ1-4; the D gene is possibly TRBD1 (6 bases). The germline V and J ends were trimmed by 2 bases and 2 bases, with 15 bases remaining between them. The germline V gene encodes CDR1 MGHRA and CDR2 YSYEKL. The CDR3 sequence is 17 residues long. The CDR3 region has the DNA TGCGCCAGCAGCCAAACGTCGCGGACAGTTACTAATGAAAAACTGTTTTTT. Encoded protein: CASSQTSRTVTNEKLFF.

V and J are TRBV5-1 and TRBJ1-4, with 8 bases matching TRBD1. The CDR3 length is 14 residues. V trimming: 4 bases; J trimming: 7 bases; junction bases outside the gene matches: 6. The germline gives CDR1 SGHRS, CDR2 YFSETQ. The DNA of the CDR3 is TGCGCCAGCAGCCCTCGACAGGGGCCTGAAAAACTGTTTTTT. The encoded protein is CASSPRQGPEKLFF.

The chain joins TRBV1 to TRBJ2-1; the table's D call of TRBD2 was not tested on the DNA. TRBV1 is shown as a pseudogene. This CDR3 region has 18 residues. In DNA form, the CDR3 reads TGCACCAGCAGCCATTGTAGCGGGGGGGCCTCCCCCTACAATGAGCAGTTCTTC. Protein sequence: CTSSHCSGGASPYNEQFF.

The rearrangement joins TRBV14 to TRBJ1-4; D is perhaps TRBD1 (5 bases). Germline V gives CDR1 SGHDN, CDR2 FVKESK. V lost 4 bases and J lost 2, with 11 bases in between. The CDR3 runs 15 residues. CDR3 DNA: TGTGCCAGCAGCCGCGGGGGGAGCACTAATGAAAAACTGTTTTTT. Translated, it gives CASSRGGSTNEKLFF.

The genes are TRBV5-5 and TRBJ1-2; weak D call: TRBD1 (5 bases). The CDR3 runs to 12 residues. V lost 3 bases to trimming and J lost 8 bases, with 11 bases between them. Germline V gene sequence: CDR1 SGHKS, CDR2 YYEKEE (reference sequence). The CDR3 bases are TGTGCCAGCAGCTCATCAGGGAAAGGCTACACCTTC. It codes for CASSSSGKGYTF.

The chain is built from TRBV7-6 and TRBJ2-2, with D maybe TRBD2 (6 bases). The CDR3 spans 16 residues. The germline V gene encodes CDR1 SGHVS and CDR2 FNYEAQ. With 5 bases removed from V and 4 bases from J, the gap between germline ends came to 17 bases. The CDR3 sequence: CASSPRGLPSTGELFF. The CDR3 DNA reads as TGTGCCAGCAGCCCAAGGGGACTGCCCAGCACCGGGGAGCTGTTTTTT.

This rearrangement joins TRBV6-2 or TRBV6-3 to TRBJ1-3, with D uncertain. Trimming cost V 1 base and J 6 bases, with 7 bases left between them. Germline lookup yields CDR1 MNHEY and CDR2 SVGEGT. The CDR3 runs 13 residues. The CDR3 sequence is CASSYLGENTIYF. Here the CDR3 DNA reads TGTGCCAGCAGTTACTTAGGAGAAAACACCATATATTTT.

This clone was found once. This sequence joins TRBV7-3 and TRBJ2-2; D might be TRBD1 (6 bases). The CDR3 is 15 residues long. Germline V CDR1 and CDR2: SGHTA, FQGTGA. Trimming took 6 bases from V and 0 from J, leaving 11 bases between them. The CDR3 DNA reads TGTGCCAGCAGTCAGGGACACACGAACACCGGGGAGCTGTTTTTT. This codes for CASSQGHTNTGELFF.

The genes are TRBV7-8 and TRBJ1-2; maybe TRBD1 (6 bases). The CDR3 is 15 residues long. V was pared by 6 bases and J by 3 bases, with 17 bases between. Germline-derived CDR1 and CDR2 are SGHVS and FQNEAQ. The DNA for the CDR3 is TGTGCCAGCAGTTGGACGACAGGCGATTACTATGGCTACACCTTC. It specifies CASSWTTGDYYGYTF.

The chain recombines TRBV19 with TRBJ1-1; tentative D call: TRBD1 (5 bases). This CDR3 has 14 amino acids. V lost 3 bases and J lost 4, with 12 bases in between. CDR1 and CDR2 (germline): LNHDA, SQIVND (reference sequence). DNA of the CDR3: TGTGCCAGTAGTATGCAGGGTAGTAGCACTGAAGCTTTCTTT. Translation gives CASSMQGSSTEAFF.

The chain combines TRBV6-5 with TRBJ1-5, with D possibly matching TRBD1 (5 bases). This CDR3 is 11 amino acids long. Germline V gene lookup returns CDR1 MNHEY and CDR2 SVGAGI. V gave up 8 bases and J gave up 6 bases, with 8 bases separating them. The CDR3 DNA is TGTGCCAGCGGCAGGGTTCAGCCCCAGCATTTT. Encoded protein: CASGRVQPQHF.

The chain combines TRBV30 with TRBJ1-2; 8 bases map to TRBD1. Germline values: CDR1 GTSNPN, CDR2 SVGIG (reference sequence). The V segment lost 4 bases and the J segment 5 bases; nucleotides outside the gene matches: 3. The CDR3 contains 12 residues. This CDR3 reads CAWTGGLYGYTF. In DNA, the CDR3 is TGTGCCTGGACAGGGGGCCTTTATGGCTACACCTTC.

The chain is built from TRBV28 and TRBJ1-4; tentatively, D is TRBD1 (6 bases). The germline V gene encodes CDR1 MDHEN and CDR2 SYDVKM. CDR3 size: 12 residues. CDR3 DNA sequence: TGTGCGTCGGCAGGGGCGGAGGAAAAACTGTTTTTT. Translating gives CASAGAEEKLFF.

The chain uses TRBV2 and TRBJ1-6; 12 bases are a match to TRBD1. CDR1 is SNHLY, CDR2 FYNNEI, per germline. This CDR3 has 14 residues. V gave up 7 bases and J gave up 13 bases; unmatched junction bases: 8. This chain's CDR3 is CASMRGQGASPLHF. The CDR3 nucleotides are TGTGCCAGCATGAGGGGACAGGGGGCGTCTCCCCTCCACTTT. The entire variable domain, with the rest obtained from reference TRBV2 and TRBJ1-6, is as follows: EPEVTQTPSHQVTQMGQEVILRCVPISNHLYFYWYRQILGQKVEFLVSFYNNEISEKSEIFDDQFSVERPDGSNFTLKIRSTKLEDSAMYFCASMRGQGASPLHFGNGTRLTVT.

The V and J genes are TRBV11-2 and TRBJ2-5; 8 bases match TRBD2. J gave up 4 bases and V 1 base, and 5 bases lay outside the gene matches. Germline loops: CDR1 SGHAT, CDR2 FQNNGV. This CDR3 has 15 residues. The CDR3 DNA reads as TGTGCCAGCAGCTTAGGCGCGGGGGGCAGAGAGACCCAGTACTTC. Translation: CASSLGAGGRETQYF.

The chain carries TRBV28 and TRBJ2-1, with D perhaps matching TRBD1 (6 bases). CDR1 and CDR2 (germline): MDHEN, SYDVKM. Trimming removed 7 bases at V and 10 bases at J, with 14 bases between. The CDR3 loop spans 12 amino acids. For the CDR3, the DNA is TGTGCCAGCATTACAGGGTTAAGGGAGCAGTTCTTC. Its translation is CASITGLREQFF. The full variable domain, with the rest looked up from reference TRBV28 and TRBJ2-1, is DVKVTQSSRYLVKRTGEKVFLECVQDMDHENMFWYRQDPGLGLRLIYFSYDVKMKEKGDIPEGYSVSREKKERFSLILESASTNQTSMYLCASITGLREQFFGPGTRLTVL.

The V and J genes are TRBV7-9 and TRBJ1-1, with D uncertain. The CDR3 is 13 residues long. Looked up from germline, CDR1 is SEHNR and CDR2 is FQNEAQ (reference sequence). Between the trimmed V and J ends, which lost 6 bases and 4 bases, there was a span of 12 bases. CDR3 coding DNA: TGTGCCAGCAGATTCGGGCGGGGCACTGAAGCTTTCTTT. Amino acids: CASRFGRGTEAFF.

This clone has only one observation. The J gene is TRBJ1-1, the V gene TRBV6-5, with a tentative D call TRBD1 (6 bases). Germline-derived CDR1 and CDR2 are MNHEY and SVGAGI. V was clipped by 6 bases and J by 0 bases, with 8 bases between them. This CDR3 is built from 13 residues. The CDR3 is CASSRQVNTEAFF. CDR3 nucleotide sequence: TGTGCCAGCAGCCGACAGGTGAACACTGAAGCTTTCTTT.

This chain connects TRBV27 to TRBJ1-2, with 8 bases lining up with TRBD1. This CDR3 has 14 amino acids. Per germline, CDR1 MNHEY and CDR2 SMNVEV (reference sequence). V lost 5 bases, J lost 4 bases, and 6 bases stayed unmatched. DNA for the CDR3: TGTGCCAGCAGTCACTCCGGGACAGGCTATGGCTACACCTTC. Translating gives CASSHSGTGYGYTF.

This chain connects TRBV5-4 to TRBJ1-4; possibly TRBD1 for D (6 bases). Germline V lookup: CDR1 SGHNT, CDR2 YYREEE (reference sequence). Deletions cut 0 bases from V and 4 bases from J, with 13 bases between. The CDR3 extends over 16 amino acids. CDR3 sequence: CASSLGGGQVNEKLFF. The CDR3 coding sequence is TGTGCCAGCAGCTTGGGCGGGGGGCAGGTTAATGAAAAACTGTTTTTT.

The J gene is TRBJ2-1, the V gene TRBV11-2; 14 nucleotides line up with TRBD2. The V and J ends lost 3 bases and 6 bases, in that order; junction bases with no gene match: 7. Germline CDR1 and CDR2: SGHAT and FQNNGV. The CDR3 has 17 residues. CDR3 region: CASSLFATSGGGNEQFF. For the CDR3, the DNA is TGTGCCAGCAGCTTGTTCGCGACTAGCGGGGGGGGCAATGAGCAGTTCTTC.

The chain recombines TRBV11-2 with TRBJ1-5; D call uncertain. This CDR3 has 14 residues. The V gene's germline CDR1 is SGHAT and CDR2 FQNNGV. V lost 4 bases and J 10 bases, leaving 17 bases between the germline ends. The CDR3 loop is CASSYTPLGDPQHF. CDR3 nucleotides: TGTGCCAGCAGCTACACTCCCCTAGGAGATCCCCAGCATTTT.

This chain connects TRBV4-1 to TRBJ1-1; D possibly corresponds to TRBD1 (5 bases). The CDR3 consists of 14 residues. V lost 4 bases and J lost 4, with 13 bases in between. The germline V gene has CDR1 MGHRA and CDR2 YSYEKL. The CDR3 DNA reads as TGCGCCAGCAGCCGGATAGGGGAGGCCACTGAAGCTTTCTTT. The encoded protein is CASSRIGEATEAFF.

The rearrangement uses TRBV18 and TRBJ2-3; 9 bases match TRBD2. V shed 2 bases and J 2 bases; nucleotides not matched to a gene: 5. Germline CDR1 is KGHSH and CDR2 is LQKENI. The CDR3 consists of 16 residues. The CDR3 sequence: CASSPAGGPITDTQYF. The CDR3 coding sequence is TGTGCCAGCTCACCAGCGGGGGGGCCAATCACAGATACGCAGTATTTT.